These 19 T cell receptor beta chains were sequenced from one sample in a study of OX40 agonist ivuxolimab in advanced cancers. TCRdb's copy holds only in-frame clones and misses some; the assay was immunoSEQ multiplex PCR. The sample lists roughly 67,000 clones, 75% to 85% occurring once. Sequences were derived from CD4+ or CD8+ T cells sorted from blood, sampled in a trial of the OX40 agonist ivuxolimab. All receptors come from an adult with an advanced solid tumor such as melanoma, head and neck, liver or kidney cancer.

The CDR3 loop reads CASSPPAGPRGTQYF. CDR3 DNA sequence: TGTGCCAGCTCACCCCCAGCGGGTCCCCGGGGTACGCAGTATTTT. The chain links TRBV18 to TRBJ2-3, with D perhaps matching TRBD2 (6 bases). The CDR3 has 15 amino acids. With 3 bases removed from V and 8 bases from J, the gap between germline ends came to 18 bases. The germline gives CDR1 KGHSH, CDR2 LQKENI.

This clone was recorded once. The J gene is TRBJ2-7, the V gene TRBV7-9; D remains unclear. Germline values: CDR1 SEHNR, CDR2 FQNEAQ (reference sequence). The CDR3 spans 13 residues. Trimming shortened V by 4 bases and J by 3 bases, and 10 bases separated the two germline ends. For the CDR3, the DNA is TGTGCCAGCAGCTCGAGCGTGAACTACGAGCAGTACTTC. It is translated as CASSSSVNYEQYF.

This clone was observed a single time. This chain uses TRBV7-8 with TRBJ2-1; D call uncertain. Germline V lookup: CDR1 SGHVS, CDR2 FQNEAQ. Trimming stripped 4 bases from V and 3 bases from J, with 7 bases between. The CDR3 spans 13 residues. CDR3 amino acids: CASSSPGYNEQFF. Here the CDR3 DNA reads TGTGCCAGCAGCTCCCCAGGCTACAATGAGCAGTTCTTC.

This chain connects TRBV28 to TRBJ2-1, with TRBD2 matching over 9 bases. CDR3 size: 17 residues. The J segment lost 7 bases and the V segment lost 0 bases, leaving 10 bases of the junction unmatched. Per the germline V gene, CDR1 is MDHEN and CDR2 is SYDVKM. In DNA, the CDR3 is TGTGCCAGCAGTTTATGGGGTCTAGCGGGGTCGCGAAATGAGCAGTTCTTC. It translates to CASSLWGLAGSRNEQFF.

The rearrangement uses TRBV19 and TRBJ2-5, with 9 nucleotides matching TRBD1. The V gene end was trimmed by 5 bases and the J gene end by 4 bases; junction bases not matched to a gene: 5. The CDR3 runs to 14 residues. Germline V gene lookup returns CDR1 LNHDA and CDR2 SQIVND (reference sequence). The CDR3 loop reads CASSQQGARETQYF. In DNA form, the CDR3 reads TGTGCCAGTAGTCAACAGGGGGCGAGAGAGACCCAGTACTTC. Complete variable domain (other parts from reference TRBV19 and TRBJ2-5): DGGITQSPKYLFRKEGQNVTLSCEQNLNHDAMYWYRQDPGQGLRLIYYSQIVNDFQKGDIAEGYSVSREKKESFPLTVTSAQKNPTAFYLCASSQQGARETQYFGPGTRLLVL.

This clone was seen a single time. The chain uses TRBV1 and TRBJ1-4; TRBD1 was called by the table and not checked on the DNA. TRBV1 counts as a pseudogene. This CDR3 has 14 residues. The CDR3 is CTSSSDRLNEKLFF. In DNA, the CDR3 is TGCACCAGCAGCTCGGACAGGTTAAATGAAAAACTGTTTTTT.

The chain is built from TRBV28 and TRBJ1-5; tentative D call: TRBD1 (6 bases). CDR1 and CDR2 from the germline V gene are MDHEN and SYDVKM. V was trimmed by 7 bases and J by 5 bases, leaving 12 bases between them. The CDR3 has 13 amino acids. CDR3 residues: CASTLQGYQPQHF. CDR3 nucleotide sequence: TGTGCCAGCACTCTACAGGGATATCAGCCCCAGCATTTT.

The V call is TRBV9, the J call TRBJ1-3; 12 bases match TRBD1. J was trimmed by 3 bases and V by 3 bases; bases with no gene match: 7. Germline CDR1 is SGDLS and CDR2 is YYNGEE. The CDR3 is 17 residues long. CDR3 nucleotide sequence: TGTGCCAGCAGCGGCCGGGACAGGGGGCGTCTTGGAAACACCATATATTTT. The encoded protein is CASSGRDRGRLGNTIYF.

In this sample, this clone turned up once. The chain combines TRBV5-1 with TRBJ2-7, with TRBD2 matching 13 bases. Germline values: CDR1 SGHRS, CDR2 YFSETQ. V was clipped by 1 base and J by 5 bases; unmatched bases: 3. The CDR3 consists of 15 residues. Here the CDR3 DNA reads TGCGCCAGCAGCTTGACTAGCGGGAGGGCCGACGAGCAGTACTTC. This gives the protein CASSLTSGRADEQYF.

The chain uses TRBV5-1 and TRBJ2-5; 14 bases line up with TRBD2. Per the germline V gene, CDR1 is SGHRS and CDR2 is YFSETQ. This CDR3 is 16 amino acids long. V lost 4 bases and J lost 5; bases outside the gene matches: 7. Here the CDR3 DNA reads TGCGCCAGCAGCGGGGGGACTAGCGGGAGTTTGGAGACCCAGTACTTC. This encodes CASSGGTSGSLETQYF.

The chain recombines TRBV10-3 with TRBJ2-6; D gene ambiguous. The CDR3 consists of 12 residues. V dropped 8 bases and J dropped 4 bases, with 6 bases sitting between them. Germline CDR1 reads ENHRY; CDR2 reads SYGVKD. The CDR3 DNA reads TGTGCCATCGGAGACGGGGCCAACGTCCTGACTTTC. Protein sequence: CAIGDGANVLTF.

The J gene is TRBJ2-1, the V gene TRBV2, with a possible D match to TRBD1 (6 bases). V lost 1 base and J 5 bases, leaving 6 bases between the germline ends. Germline assignment: CDR1 SNHLY and CDR2 FYNNEI. This CDR3 region has 13 residues. The CDR3 sequence is CASSEDRDNEQFF. The CDR3 DNA sequence: TGTGCCAGCAGTGAAGACAGGGACAATGAGCAGTTCTTC.

The V call is TRBV29-1, the J call TRBJ2-3, with D possibly TRBD2 on 6 matching bases. This CDR3 has 16 residues. Per germline, CDR1 SQVTM and CDR2 ANQGSEA. The V and J ends lost 3 bases and 3 bases respectively, with 19 bases between them. The CDR3 protein is CSVDGTRGRGTDTQYF. For the CDR3, the DNA is TGCAGCGTTGATGGGACGCGGGGACGTGGAACAGATACGCAGTATTTT.

V is TRBV7-2 and J is TRBJ2-6; no clear D. Trimming removed 1 base from V and 0 bases from J, with 4 bases in between. Germline loops: CDR1 SGHTA, CDR2 FQGNSA. CDR3 length: 15 amino acids. The CDR3 nucleotides are TGTGCCAGCAGCTTAGTGGCCTCTGGGGCCAACGTCCTGACTTTC. As protein: CASSLVASGANVLTF.

This clone was observed a single time. The DNA of the CDR3 is TGTGCCAGCAGTCCGGGCATGGTTAGCACAGATACGCAGTATTTT. This codes for CASSPGMVSTDTQYF. The chain links TRBV5-8 to TRBJ2-3; no clear D. The CDR3 is made up of 15 amino acids. CDR1 and CDR2 from the germline V gene are SGHTS and YDEGEE. Trimming shortened V by 5 bases and J by 0 bases, and 13 bases separated the two germline ends.

This chain joins TRBV6-6 and TRBJ1-1, with 9 bases fitting TRBD1. Germline CDR1 MNHNY, CDR2 SVGAGI (reference sequence). Unmatched junction bases numbered 5, after V lost 0 bases and J lost 6 bases. This CDR3 is built from 15 residues. This CDR3 is CASSYSDRGPSEAFF. As DNA, the CDR3 is TGTGCCAGCAGTTACTCGGACAGGGGACCCTCTGAAGCTTTCTTT.

The CDR3 loop reads CASSLGDPRGTQYF. CDR3 coding DNA: TGTGCCAGCAGCCTGGGCGACCCCCGGGGGACCCAGTACTTC. The chain combines TRBV7-2 with TRBJ2-5; possible D gene TRBD2, 5 bases. Germline V gene lookup returns CDR1 SGHTA and CDR2 FQGNSA. Trimming cost V 5 bases and J 7 bases, with 17 bases left between them. The CDR3 has 14 residues.

This clone was observed a handful of times. The chain links TRBV7-9 to TRBJ2-7, with a tentative D call TRBD1 (6 bases). Germline assignment: CDR1 SEHNR and CDR2 FQNEAQ (reference sequence). Trimming stripped 1 base from V and 1 base from J, with 14 bases between. The CDR3 is 16 residues long. The CDR3 loop reads CASSLGAWGLSYEQYF. The CDR3 nucleotides read TGTGCCAGCAGCTTAGGGGCGTGGGGGCTATCCTACGAGCAGTACTTC. Using reference TRBV7-9 and TRBJ2-7 for the parts outside the CDR3, the full variable domain is DTGVSQNPRHKITKRGQNVTFRCDPISEHNRLYWYRQTLGQGPEFLTYFQNEAQLEKSRLLSDRFSAERPKGSFSTLEIQRTEQGDSAMYLCASSLGAWGLSYEQYFGPGTRLTVT.

CDR3 loop: CASSPQYTSTDTQYF. CDR3 nucleotides: TGTGCCAGTAGTCCCCAGTACACTAGCACAGATACGCAGTATTTT. The genes are TRBV19 and TRBJ2-3, with D unresolved. The germline V gene has CDR1 LNHDA and CDR2 SQIVND (reference sequence). The CDR3 totals 15 residues. The V end lost 5 bases, the J end lost 0 bases, and 12 bases lay between the germline ends.